Below are 19 T cell receptor beta chains sequenced from a single sample in a study of cytomegalovirus exposure and HLA in healthy donors. The PCR employed 60 Vbeta primers together with 13 Jbeta primers. Assay: immunoSEQ multiplex PCR; the TCRdb copy retains only in-frame clones and omits some. The data hold roughly 120,000 clones, with over 60% observed a single time. Sequenced material: PBMCs. The receptors originated from a man aged 55 to 70 in good health and CMV-seropositive.

This clone showed up just a few times. The V and J genes are TRBV28 and TRBJ1-1, with D possibly TRBD1 on 6 matching bases. The CDR3 runs to 15 residues. V was pared by 4 bases and J by 1 base, with 13 bases between. CDR1 and CDR2 (germline): MDHEN, SYDVKM. The CDR3: CASSSRDTSNTEAFF. The CDR3 nucleotides read TGTGCCAGCAGTTCTCGGGACACCTCGAACACTGAAGCTTTCTTT.

This clone was detected a few times. CDR3 sequence reads: CASGTGNTGELFF. CDR3 nucleotide sequence: TGTGCCAGCGGGACAGGGAACACCGGGGAGCTGTTTTTT. J is TRBJ2-2 and V is TRBV2, with TRBD1 identical over 8 bases. This CDR3 is built from 13 residues. From germline, CDR1 is SNHLY and CDR2 FYNNEI. Trimming took 8 bases from V and 1 from J; bases not matched to a gene: 0.

The chain is built from TRBV6-1 and TRBJ2-7; D perhaps matches TRBD1 (6 bases). This CDR3 region has 16 residues. The germline V and J ends were trimmed by 2 bases and 2 bases, with 16 bases remaining between them. Germline assignment: CDR1 MNHNS and CDR2 SASEGT. The DNA of the CDR3 is TGTGCCAGCAGTGAATACCCTGGGACAATAGCCTACGAGCAGTACTTC. It specifies CASSEYPGTIAYEQYF.

V gene TRBV4-2 combines with J gene TRBJ1-1, with TRBD1 as a possible D gene (5 bases). V was trimmed by 3 bases and J by 5 bases, leaving 13 bases between them. In germline, CDR1 is LGHNA, CDR2 YNFKEQ. CDR3 length: 14 residues. In nucleotides, the CDR3 is TGTGCCAGCAGCCAGGACCCAGGGTCTACTGAAGCTTTCTTT. Residues: CASSQDPGSTEAFF.

The CDR3 bases are TGCAGCGCCGAACAGGGTACAGATACGCAGTATTTT. Residues: CSAEQGTDTQYF. This chain links TRBV29-1 with TRBJ2-3; D is perhaps TRBD1 (6 bases). Germline CDR1 SQVTM, CDR2 ANQGSEA. The CDR3 contains 12 residues. With 7 bases removed from V and 3 bases from J, the gap between germline ends came to 11 bases.

The chain carries TRBV28 and TRBJ2-7; possibly TRBD2 for D (7 bases). The V gene lost 5 bases and the J gene lost 1 base, with 12 bases spanning the gap. The CDR3 covers 14 residues. Germline V CDR1 and CDR2: MDHEN, SYDVKM. The CDR3 is CASSGGGLSYEQYF. CDR3 nucleotide sequence: TGTGCCAGCAGTGGGGGGGGGCTATCCTACGAGCAGTACTTC.

This clone was found a few times. The rearrangement joins TRBV5-6 to TRBJ2-2, with a possible D match to TRBD2 (6 bases). Per germline, CDR1 SGHDT and CDR2 YYEEEE. Trimming pared 4 bases from V and 9 bases from J, leaving 16 bases between. CDR3 size: 14 residues. CDR3 sequence reads: CASSTGLSGRELFF. As DNA, the CDR3 is TGTGCCAGCAGCACGGGACTCAGCGGCCGGGAGCTGTTTTTT. Complete variable domain (other parts from reference TRBV5-6 and TRBJ2-2): DAGVTQSPTHLIKTRGQQVTLRCSPKSGHDTVSWYQQALGQGPQFIFQYYEEEERQRGNFPDRFSGHQFPNYSSELNVNALLLGDSALYLCASSTGLSGRELFFGEGSRLTVL.

The chain recombines TRBV5-1 with TRBJ2-3; TRBD2 matches 8 bases. CDR3 length equals 16 residues. The junction had 9 bases not matched to a gene; V was cut back by 1 base and J by 5 bases. Germline V gives CDR1 SGHRS, CDR2 YFSETQ. CDR3 nucleotides: TGCGCCAGCAGCTTGTTAAGCGGGGGATCGGTAGATACGCAGTATTTT. Protein product: CASSLLSGGSVDTQYF.

This chain links TRBV13 with TRBJ2-1; 9 bases match TRBD2. Germline loops: CDR1 PRHDT, CDR2 FYEKMQ (reference sequence). V shed 4 bases, J shed 3 bases, and the junction held 7 bases outside the gene matches. The length of the CDR3 is 16 residues. Written as DNA, the CDR3 is TGTGCCAGCAGCTCCGTGACAGCGGGGGGCTACAATGAGCAGTTCTTC. This encodes CASSSVTAGGYNEQFF.

A single count supports this clone. The V gene is TRBV5-1, the J gene TRBJ2-7; D may be TRBD1 (5 bases). Germline values: CDR1 SGHRS, CDR2 YFSETQ. The CDR3 contains 14 residues. V gave up 0 bases and J gave up 3 bases, with 10 bases separating them. Written as DNA, the CDR3 is TGCGCCAGCAGCTTGGGTCAGGGAAACTACGAGCAGTACTTC. Its protein product is CASSLGQGNYEQYF.

The J gene is TRBJ1-5, the V gene TRBV5-8; D gene unclear. V gave up 1 base and J gave up 3 bases, with 8 bases separating them. Germline V CDR1 and CDR2: SGHTS, YDEGEE. The CDR3 loop spans 14 amino acids. The DNA of the CDR3 is TGTGCCAGCAGCTTGCCAGTCTCCAATCAGCCCCAGCATTTT. Encoded protein: CASSLPVSNQPQHF. The full variable domain, in which reference TRBV5-8 and TRBJ1-5 provide the parts outside the CDR3, is EAGVTQSPTHLIKTRGQQATLRCSPISGHTSVYWYQQALGLGLQFLLWYDEGEERNRGNFPPRFSGRQFPNYSSELNVNALELEDSALYLCASSLPVSNQPQHFGDGTRLSIL.

This clone showed up just once. The CDR3 region is CASSVMSNLLGEQYF. The CDR3 DNA is TGTGCCAGCAGCGTAATGTCTAATCTACTTGGCGAGCAGTACTTC. The chain joins TRBV9 to TRBJ2-7; D is ambiguous. The CDR3 spans 15 residues. Looked up from germline, CDR1 is SGDLS and CDR2 is YYNGEE. Trimming took 1 base from V and 6 from J, leaving 17 bases between them.

The chain joins TRBV6-5 to TRBJ2-3, with 9 bases fitting TRBD2. From germline, CDR1 is MNHEY and CDR2 SVGAGI. The CDR3 totals 14 residues. V lost 6 bases, J lost 6 bases, and 7 bases stayed unmatched. This CDR3 reads CASSRAGGDDTQYF. The CDR3 DNA follows: TGTGCCAGCAGCCGAGCGGGGGGAGACGATACGCAGTATTTT.

The CDR3 nucleotides read TGTGCCAGTAGTATAGGGGCCAGGGGGAACTATGGCTACACCTTC. Translation gives CASSIGARGNYGYTF. The chain joins TRBV19 to TRBJ1-2; TRBD1 matches at 7 bases. Germline assignment: CDR1 LNHDA and CDR2 SQIVND (reference sequence). The CDR3 is made up of 15 amino acids. V was pared by 1 base and J by 2 bases, with 4 bases of the junction left unmatched.

V gene TRBV5-1 combines with J gene TRBJ2-7; D may be TRBD1 (6 bases). The germline V gene encodes CDR1 SGHRS and CDR2 YFSETQ. Trimming cost V 2 bases and J 4 bases, with 13 bases left between them. The CDR3 totals 14 residues. The CDR3 protein is CASSLQGLGYEQYF. The CDR3 DNA follows: TGCGCCAGCAGCTTACAGGGTTTGGGGTACGAGCAGTACTTC. The variable domain in full, with the rest retrieved from reference TRBV5-1 and TRBJ2-7, is KAGVTQTPRYLIKTRGQQVTLSCSPISGHRSVSWYQQTPGQGLQFLFEYFSETQRNKGNFPGRFSGRQFSNSRSEMNVSTLELGDSALYLCASSLQGLGYEQYFGPGTRLTVT.

The V call is TRBV4-1, the J call TRBJ2-7; perhaps TRBD2 as D (5 bases). The CDR3 runs 14 residues. Deletions cut 1 base from V and 8 bases from J, with 15 bases between. In germline, CDR1 is MGHRA, CDR2 YSYEKL. Here the CDR3 reads CASSQVQAREKQYF. The CDR3 DNA is TGCGCCAGCAGCCAAGTTCAAGCCCGGGAAAAGCAGTACTTC.

V usage is TRBV6-6 and J usage is TRBJ2-2, with D perhaps TRBD2 (7 bases). This CDR3 spans 15 amino acids. Germline-derived CDR1 and CDR2 are MNHNY and SVGAGI (reference sequence). The V end was cut by 5 bases, the J end by 2 bases, with 12 bases between. CDR3 nucleotides: TGTGCCAGCAGTCGGGGGGCCCTCAACACCGGGGAGCTGTTTTTT. It translates to CASSRGALNTGELFF.

This sequence joins TRBV11-2 and TRBJ2-2, with D possibly matching TRBD2 (6 bases). The CDR3 has 16 residues. Germline V CDR1 and CDR2: SGHAT, FQNNGV. V was trimmed by 4 bases and J by 1 base, leaving 13 bases between them. The CDR3 bases are TGTGCCAGCAGCTCTCTAGGCGGGGAGAACACCGGGGAGCTGTTTTTT. Amino acid sequence: CASSSLGGENTGELFF.

CDR3 bases: TGTGCCAGCAGCTTAGCGCCGGGGTTCTATGGCTACACCTTC. The encoded protein is CASSLAPGFYGYTF. The chain joins TRBV7-8 to TRBJ1-2; D is uncertain. This CDR3 region has 14 residues. CDR1 is SGHVS and CDR2 is FQNEAQ in the germline V gene. V lost 0 bases and J 4 bases, leaving 9 bases between the germline ends. The full variable domain, in which reference TRBV7-8 and TRBJ1-2 provide the parts outside the CDR3, is GAGVSQSPRYKVAKRGQDVALRCDPISGHVSLFWYQQALGQGPEFLTYFQNEAQLDKSGLPSDRFFAERPEGSVSTLKIQRTQQEDSAVYLCASSLAPGFYGYTFGSGTRLTVV.